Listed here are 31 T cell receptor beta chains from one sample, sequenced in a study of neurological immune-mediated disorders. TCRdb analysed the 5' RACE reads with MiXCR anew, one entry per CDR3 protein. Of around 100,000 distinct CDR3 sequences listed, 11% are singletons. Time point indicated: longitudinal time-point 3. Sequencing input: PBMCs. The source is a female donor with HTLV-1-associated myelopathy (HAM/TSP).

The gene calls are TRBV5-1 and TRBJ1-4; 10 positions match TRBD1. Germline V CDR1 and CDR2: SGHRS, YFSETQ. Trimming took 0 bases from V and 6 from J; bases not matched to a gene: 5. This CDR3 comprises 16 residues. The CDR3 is CASSLASGQGDEKLFF. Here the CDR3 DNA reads TGCGCCAGCAGCTTGGCCTCCGGACAGGGGGATGAAAAACTGTTTTTT.

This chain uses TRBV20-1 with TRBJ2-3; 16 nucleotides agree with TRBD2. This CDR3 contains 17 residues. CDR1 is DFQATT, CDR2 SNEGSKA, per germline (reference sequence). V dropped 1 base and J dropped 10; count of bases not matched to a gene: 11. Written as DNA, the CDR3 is TGCAGTGCTAGAGTTCCTCCGGGACTAGCGGGGGGGCGATCGCAGTATTTT. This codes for CSARVPPGLAGGRSQYF.

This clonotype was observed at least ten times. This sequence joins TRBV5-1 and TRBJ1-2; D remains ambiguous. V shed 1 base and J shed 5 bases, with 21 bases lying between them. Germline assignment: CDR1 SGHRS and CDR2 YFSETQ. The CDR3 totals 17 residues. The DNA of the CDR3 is TGCGCCAGCAGCTTGACGGTTTCCAGGATCGGACCTTATGGCTACACCTTC. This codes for CASSLTVSRIGPYGYTF.

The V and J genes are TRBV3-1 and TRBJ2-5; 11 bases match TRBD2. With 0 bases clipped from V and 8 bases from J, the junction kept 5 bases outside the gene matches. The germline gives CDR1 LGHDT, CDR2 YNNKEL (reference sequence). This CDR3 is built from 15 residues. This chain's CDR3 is CASSQDPTSGGTQYF. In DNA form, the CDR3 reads TGTGCCAGCAGCCAAGATCCCACTAGCGGGGGCACCCAGTACTTC.

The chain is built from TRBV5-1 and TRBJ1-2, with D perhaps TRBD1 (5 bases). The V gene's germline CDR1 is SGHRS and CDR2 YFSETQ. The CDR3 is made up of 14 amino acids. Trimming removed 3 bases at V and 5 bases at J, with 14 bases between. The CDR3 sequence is CASSSMGELYGYTF. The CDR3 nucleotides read TGCGCCAGCAGCTCGATGGGGGAGCTATATGGCTACACCTTC.

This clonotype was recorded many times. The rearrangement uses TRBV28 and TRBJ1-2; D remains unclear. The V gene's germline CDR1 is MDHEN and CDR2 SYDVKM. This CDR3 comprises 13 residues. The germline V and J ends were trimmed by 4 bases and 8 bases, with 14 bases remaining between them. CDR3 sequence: CASSSASRQGYTF. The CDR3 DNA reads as TGTGCCAGCAGTTCTGCCTCCCGGCAGGGCTACACCTTC.

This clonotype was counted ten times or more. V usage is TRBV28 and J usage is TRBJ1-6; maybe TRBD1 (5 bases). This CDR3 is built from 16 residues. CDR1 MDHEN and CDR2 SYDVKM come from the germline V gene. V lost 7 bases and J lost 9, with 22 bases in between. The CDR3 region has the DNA TGTGCCAGCAACCCTAGCGTGGGGGGTTTCGGTTCACCCCTCCACTTT. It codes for CASNPSVGGFGSPLHF. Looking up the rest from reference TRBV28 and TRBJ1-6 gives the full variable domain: DVKVTQSSRYLVKRTGEKVFLECVQDMDHENMFWYRQDPGLGLRLIYFSYDVKMKEKGDIPEGYSVSREKKERFSLILESASTNQTSMYLCASNPSVGGFGSPLHFGNGTRLTVT.

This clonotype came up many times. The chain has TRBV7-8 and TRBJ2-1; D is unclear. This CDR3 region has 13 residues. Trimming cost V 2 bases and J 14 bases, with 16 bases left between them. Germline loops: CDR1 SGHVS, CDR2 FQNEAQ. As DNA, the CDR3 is TGTGCCAGCAGCTTATCGCCTAATGGTGATGAGTTCTTC. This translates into CASSLSPNGDEFF.

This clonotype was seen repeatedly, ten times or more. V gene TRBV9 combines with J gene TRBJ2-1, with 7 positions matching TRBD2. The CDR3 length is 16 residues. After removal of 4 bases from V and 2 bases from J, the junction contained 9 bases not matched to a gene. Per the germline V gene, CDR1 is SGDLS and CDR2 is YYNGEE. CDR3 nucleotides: TGTGCCAGCAGCCTCGATGGGGGGGGGACCTACAATGAGCAGTTCTTC. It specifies CASSLDGGGTYNEQFF.

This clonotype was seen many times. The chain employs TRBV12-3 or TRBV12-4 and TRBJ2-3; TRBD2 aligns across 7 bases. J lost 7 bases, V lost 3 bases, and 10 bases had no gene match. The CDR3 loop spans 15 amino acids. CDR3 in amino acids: CASSLVPSGLNTQYF. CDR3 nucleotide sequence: TGTGCCAGCAGTTTGGTCCCTAGCGGTTTGAATACGCAGTATTTT.

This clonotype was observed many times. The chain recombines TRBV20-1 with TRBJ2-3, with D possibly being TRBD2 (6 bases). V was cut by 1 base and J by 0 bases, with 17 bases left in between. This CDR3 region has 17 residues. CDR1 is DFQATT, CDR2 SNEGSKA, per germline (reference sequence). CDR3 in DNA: TGCAGTGCTAGAGTCTGGTCTAAAGCGGGTAGCACAGATACGCAGTATTTT. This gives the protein CSARVWSKAGSTDTQYF.

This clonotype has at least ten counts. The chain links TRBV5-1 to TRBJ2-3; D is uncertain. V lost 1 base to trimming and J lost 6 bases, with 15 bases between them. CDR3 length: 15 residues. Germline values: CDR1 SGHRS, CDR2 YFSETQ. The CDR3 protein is CASSLSNSRQDTQYF. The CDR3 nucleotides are TGCGCCAGCAGCTTGTCCAACTCACGGCAGGATACGCAGTATTTT.

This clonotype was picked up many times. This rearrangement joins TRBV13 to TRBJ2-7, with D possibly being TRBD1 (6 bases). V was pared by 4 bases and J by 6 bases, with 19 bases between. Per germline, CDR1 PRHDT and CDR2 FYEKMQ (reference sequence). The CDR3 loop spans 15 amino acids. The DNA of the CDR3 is TGTGCCAGCAGCTCCCGCCGTGAGGGGGTCCCCGAGCAGTACTTC. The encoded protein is CASSSRREGVPEQYF.

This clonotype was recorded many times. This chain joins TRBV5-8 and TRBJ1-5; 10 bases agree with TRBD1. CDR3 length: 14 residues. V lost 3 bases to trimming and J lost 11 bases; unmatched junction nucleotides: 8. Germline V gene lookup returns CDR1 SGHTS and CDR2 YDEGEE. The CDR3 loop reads CASSSGTGVTAQHF. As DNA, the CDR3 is TGTGCCAGCAGCTCCGGGACAGGGGTTACGGCCCAGCATTTT.

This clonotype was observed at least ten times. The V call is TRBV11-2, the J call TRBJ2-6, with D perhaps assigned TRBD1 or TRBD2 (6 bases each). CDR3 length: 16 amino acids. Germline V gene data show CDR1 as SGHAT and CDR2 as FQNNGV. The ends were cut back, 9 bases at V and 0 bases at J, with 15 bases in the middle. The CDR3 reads CASRGTTSSGANVLTF. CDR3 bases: TGTGCCAGTCGCGGGACAACGAGCTCTGGGGCCAACGTCCTGACTTTC.

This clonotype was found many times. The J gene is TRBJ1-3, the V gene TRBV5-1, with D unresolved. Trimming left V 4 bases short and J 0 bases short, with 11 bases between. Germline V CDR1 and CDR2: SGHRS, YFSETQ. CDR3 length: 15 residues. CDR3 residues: CASSHGLNSGNTIYF. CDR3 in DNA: TGCGCCAGCAGCCACGGACTGAACTCTGGAAACACCATATATTTT.

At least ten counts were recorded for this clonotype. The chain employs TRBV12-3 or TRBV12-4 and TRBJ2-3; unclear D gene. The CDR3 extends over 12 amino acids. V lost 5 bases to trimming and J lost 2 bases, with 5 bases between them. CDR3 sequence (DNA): TGTGCCAGCAGTCCCTACACAGATACGCAGTATTTT. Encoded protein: CASSPYTDTQYF.

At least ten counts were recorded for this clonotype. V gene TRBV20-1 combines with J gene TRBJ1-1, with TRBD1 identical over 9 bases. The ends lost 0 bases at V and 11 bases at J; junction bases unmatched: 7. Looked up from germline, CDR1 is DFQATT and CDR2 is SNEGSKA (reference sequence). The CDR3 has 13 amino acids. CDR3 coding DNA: TGCAGTGCTAGAGAAGGACAGGGGATGAGCGCTTTCTTT. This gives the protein CSAREGQGMSAFF.

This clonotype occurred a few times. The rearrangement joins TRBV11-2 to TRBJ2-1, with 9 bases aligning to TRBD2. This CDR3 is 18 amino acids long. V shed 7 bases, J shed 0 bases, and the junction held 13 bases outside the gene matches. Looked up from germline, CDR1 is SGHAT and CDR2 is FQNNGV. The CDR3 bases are TGTGCCAGCATCAGAGGGGCTAGCGGGGAAAGCTCCTACAATGAGCAGTTCTTC. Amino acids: CASIRGASGESSYNEQFF.

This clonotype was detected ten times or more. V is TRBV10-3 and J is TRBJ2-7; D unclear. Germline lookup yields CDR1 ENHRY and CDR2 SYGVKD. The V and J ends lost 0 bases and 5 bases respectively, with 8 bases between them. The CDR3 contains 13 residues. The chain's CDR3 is CAISESMWDEQYF. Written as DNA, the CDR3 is TGTGCCATCAGTGAGTCGATGTGGGACGAGCAGTACTTC.

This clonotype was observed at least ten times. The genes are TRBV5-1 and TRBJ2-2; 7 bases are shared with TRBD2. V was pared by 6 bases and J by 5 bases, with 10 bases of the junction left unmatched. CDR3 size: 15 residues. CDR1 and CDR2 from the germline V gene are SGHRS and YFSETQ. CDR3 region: CASISTIGGTGELFF. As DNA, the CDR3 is TGCGCCAGCATCTCCACGATCGGGGGGACCGGGGAGCTGTTTTTT.

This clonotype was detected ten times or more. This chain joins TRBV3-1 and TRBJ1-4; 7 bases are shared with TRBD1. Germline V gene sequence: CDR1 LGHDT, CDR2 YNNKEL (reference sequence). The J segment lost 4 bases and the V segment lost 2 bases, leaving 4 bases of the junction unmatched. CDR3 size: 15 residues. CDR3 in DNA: TGTGCCAGCAGCCAAAAGGGGGCGGATAATGAAAAACTGTTTTTT. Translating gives CASSQKGADNEKLFF.

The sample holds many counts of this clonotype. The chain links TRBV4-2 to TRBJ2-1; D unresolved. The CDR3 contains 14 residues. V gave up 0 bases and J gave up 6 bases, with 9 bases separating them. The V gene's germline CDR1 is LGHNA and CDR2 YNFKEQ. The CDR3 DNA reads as TGTGCCAGCAGCCAAGATCGACGGAGCAATGAGCAGTTCTTC. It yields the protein CASSQDRRSNEQFF.

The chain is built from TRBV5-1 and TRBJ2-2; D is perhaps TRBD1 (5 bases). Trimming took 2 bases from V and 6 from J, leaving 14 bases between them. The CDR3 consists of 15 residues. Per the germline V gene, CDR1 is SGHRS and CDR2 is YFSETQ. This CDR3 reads CASSFLGAPAGELFF. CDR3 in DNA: TGCGCCAGCAGCTTCTTAGGGGCCCCGGCCGGGGAGCTGTTTTTT.

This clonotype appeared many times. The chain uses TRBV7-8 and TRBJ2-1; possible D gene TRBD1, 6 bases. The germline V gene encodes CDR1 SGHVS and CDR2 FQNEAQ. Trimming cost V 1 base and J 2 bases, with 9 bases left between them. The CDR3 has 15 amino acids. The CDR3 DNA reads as TGTGCCAGCAGCTTAGACAGGGTGCCCTACAATGAGCAGTTCTTC. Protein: CASSLDRVPYNEQFF. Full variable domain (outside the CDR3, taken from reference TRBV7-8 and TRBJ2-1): GAGVSQSPRYKVAKRGQDVALRCDPISGHVSLFWYQQALGQGPEFLTYFQNEAQLDKSGLPSDRFFAERPEGSVSTLKIQRTQQEDSAVYLCASSLDRVPYNEQFFGPGTRLTVL.

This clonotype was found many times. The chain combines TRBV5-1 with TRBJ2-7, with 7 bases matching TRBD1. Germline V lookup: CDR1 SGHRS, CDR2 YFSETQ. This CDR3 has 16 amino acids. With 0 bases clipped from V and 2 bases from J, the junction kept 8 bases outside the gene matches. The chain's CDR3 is CASSLGEGRGTYEQYF. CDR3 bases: TGCGCCAGCAGCTTGGGGGAAGGCAGGGGGACCTACGAGCAGTACTTC. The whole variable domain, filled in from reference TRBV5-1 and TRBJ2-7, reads KAGVTQTPRYLIKTRGQQVTLSCSPISGHRSVSWYQQTPGQGLQFLFEYFSETQRNKGNFPGRFSGRQFSNSRSEMNVSTLELGDSALYLCASSLGEGRGTYEQYFGPGTRLTVT.

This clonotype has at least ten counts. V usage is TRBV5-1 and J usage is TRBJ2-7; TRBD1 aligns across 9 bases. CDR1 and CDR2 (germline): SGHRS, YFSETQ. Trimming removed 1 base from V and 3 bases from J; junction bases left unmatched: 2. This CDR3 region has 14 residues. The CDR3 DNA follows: TGCGCCAGCAGCTTGCCGGGACAGGGCTACGAGCAGTACTTC. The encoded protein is CASSLPGQGYEQYF.

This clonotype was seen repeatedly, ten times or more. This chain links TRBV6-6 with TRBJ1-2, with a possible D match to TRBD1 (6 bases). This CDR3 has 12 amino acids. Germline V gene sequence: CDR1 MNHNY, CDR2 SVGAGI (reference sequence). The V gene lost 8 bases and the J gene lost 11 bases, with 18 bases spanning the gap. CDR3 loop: CASGTWTAAYTF. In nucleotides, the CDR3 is TGTGCCAGCGGCACCTGGACAGCCGCGTACACCTTC.

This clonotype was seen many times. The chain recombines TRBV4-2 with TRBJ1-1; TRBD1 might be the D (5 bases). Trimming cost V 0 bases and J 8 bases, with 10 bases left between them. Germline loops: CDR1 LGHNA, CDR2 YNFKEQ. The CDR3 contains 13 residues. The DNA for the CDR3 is TGTGCCAGCAGCCAAGATCGGCGGGGGGAAGCTTTCTTT. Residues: CASSQDRRGEAFF.

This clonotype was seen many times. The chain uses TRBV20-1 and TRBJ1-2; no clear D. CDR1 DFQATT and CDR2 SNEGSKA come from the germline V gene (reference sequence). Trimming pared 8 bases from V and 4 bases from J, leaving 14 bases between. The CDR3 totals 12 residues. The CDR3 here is CSTKSGSYGYTF. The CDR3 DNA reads TGCAGTACTAAATCGGGGTCCTATGGCTACACCTTC.

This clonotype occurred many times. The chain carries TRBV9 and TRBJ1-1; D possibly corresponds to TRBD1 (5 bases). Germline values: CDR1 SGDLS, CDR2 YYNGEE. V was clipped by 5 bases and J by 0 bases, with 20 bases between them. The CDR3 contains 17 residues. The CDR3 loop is CASRGGAPVCLNTEAFF. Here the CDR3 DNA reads TGTGCCAGCAGGGGAGGGGCACCTGTTTGCCTGAACACTGAAGCTTTCTTT. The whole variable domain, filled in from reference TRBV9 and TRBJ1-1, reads DSGVTQTPKHLITATGQRVTLRCSPRSGDLSVYWYQQSLDQGLQFLIQYYNGEERAKGNILERFSAQQFPDLHSELNLSSLELGDSALYFCASRGGAPVCLNTEAFFGQGTRLTVV.